This T cell receptor beta chain was obtained from a study of molecular identifiers for immune sequencing clone quantification. The authors sorted naive CD8 T cells as CD8+CD4-CCR7+CD45RA+. The sample holds many counts of this clonotype. MiXCR was run by TCRdb on the PCR reads, yielding one entry per CDR3 protein. The sample has about 36,000 distinct CDR3 sequences; roughly 20% are singletons. Germline V CDR1 and CDR2: DFQATT, SNEGSKA (reference sequence). Trimming removed 0 bases from V and 0 bases from J, with 12 bases in between. The CDR3 sequence is 16 residues long. Sequences were obtained from naive CD8+ T cells from blood, with Jurkat cell RNA spiked in. Subset meaning: FACS-sorted CD8+CD4-CCR7+CD45RA+ naive T cells. The chain carries TRBV20-1 and TRBJ2-1; D is unclear. The TCR sequence derives from a human donor in good health. Some libraries in this study had Jurkat cell RNA spiked in. CDR3 region: CSARDPDRLSYNEQFF. The CDR3 DNA is TGCAGTGCTAGAGACCCGGACCGACTCTCCTACAATGAGCAGTTCTTC.